The present entry profiles one T cell receptor beta chain with its context. Its antigen is not yet known. Base qualities are missing; no much larger clone stands one base away. These data come from a study of blood T cell repertoires in COVID-19 (dated by TCRdb to about 2020). Concerning the study at large: The collaborator samples originated in the United States, Italy and Spain and spanned the acute and convalescent phases of COVID-19. Where available, HLA class I and class II types were taken from metadata supplied by the sample provider and were not determined by assay-based typing. The prospective study material was composed of cDNA or gDNA derived from T cells, B-cell-depleted T cells, or PBMCs. Deeply sampled blood TCRbeta repertoires from subjects exposed to, actively infected with, or recovered from COVID-19 were included in the dataset. A freely available public database, intended as a resource for researchers studying the immune response to SARS-CoV-2, is where the repertoires were released. Samples came from the ongoing ImmuneRACE study (first 160 participants) plus 1,254 subjects from 6 global collaborators. A de-identified subject ID, COVID-19 status, age in years and sex were almost always included in the sample metadata. Paper-wide results and their limitations: The quantity of clinical and demographic metadata differed by source and by participant and was supplied without curation.

Reading the germline V gene gives CDR1 SGHRS and CDR2 YFSETQ. The CDR3 holds 14 amino acids from the cysteine to the phenylalanine. Here the CDR3 DNA is all that survives: 42 bases in frame from base 1. The junction shows trimming of 4 bases on V and 2 bases on J, plus 13 bases between the germline ends. TCRbeta CDR3 regions were amplified from genomic DNA by means of the immunoSEQ Assay, a bias-controlled multiplex PCR. The original pipeline was this. The number of nucleated cells in each sample was estimated by amplification of reference gene primers within the assay. To quantify the absolute abundance of each unique TCRbeta CDR3 rearrangement, sequence reads were collapsed and filtered. For each sample, productive Simpson clonality was calculated as the square root of Simpson's diversity index across productive rearrangements. TCRdb provides this immuneACCESS table in a form limited to in-frame rearrangements. Some clones are lacking; in checked studies, under half of them reflect an unresolved V gene, and why the rest are absent is not known. That table supplies the V and J calls and clone size; D and trimming were determined from the DNA. This sample comprises 250,000 to 400,000 clones, roughly 90% of them detected only once. Of the sample, less than 3% is held by the ten largest clones.

One collaborating source in Seattle enrolled patients while the patients were actively infected and followed the patients over time throughout the course of disease. Each collaborating institution followed its own protocols to collect whole blood in K2EDTA tubes. For TCRbeta analysis, collaborators shipped samples as frozen whole blood, isolated PBMCs, or DNA extracted from either of those sample types. Sequenced sample: peripheral blood. The rearrangement joined TRBV5-1 to TRBJ2-7; perhaps TRBD1 is the D gene, with 7 bases matching. This receptor was identified in a woman between 25 and 40 years old with COVID-19, enrolled during active disease. The nucleotide sequence is TGCGCCAGCAGCCGGACAGGAGGGCCCTACGAGCAGTACTTC. The translation is CASSRTGGPYEQYF.